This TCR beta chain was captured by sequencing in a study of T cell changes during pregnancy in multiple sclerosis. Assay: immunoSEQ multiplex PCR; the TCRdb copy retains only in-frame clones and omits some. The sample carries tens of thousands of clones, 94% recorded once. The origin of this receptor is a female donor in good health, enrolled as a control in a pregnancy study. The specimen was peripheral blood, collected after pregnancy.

CDR3 sequence (DNA): TGTGCCAGCAGCCTAAAATCCAGGACTAGCGGGCCCACGACCTACGAGCAGTACTTC. Its protein is CASSLKSRTSGPTTYEQYF. This rearrangement joins TRBV2 to TRBJ2-7; 11 positions match TRBD2. With 6 bases clipped from V and 2 bases from J, the junction kept 18 bases outside the gene matches. Germline assignment: CDR1 SNHLY and CDR2 FYNNEI. This CDR3 spans 19 amino acids.